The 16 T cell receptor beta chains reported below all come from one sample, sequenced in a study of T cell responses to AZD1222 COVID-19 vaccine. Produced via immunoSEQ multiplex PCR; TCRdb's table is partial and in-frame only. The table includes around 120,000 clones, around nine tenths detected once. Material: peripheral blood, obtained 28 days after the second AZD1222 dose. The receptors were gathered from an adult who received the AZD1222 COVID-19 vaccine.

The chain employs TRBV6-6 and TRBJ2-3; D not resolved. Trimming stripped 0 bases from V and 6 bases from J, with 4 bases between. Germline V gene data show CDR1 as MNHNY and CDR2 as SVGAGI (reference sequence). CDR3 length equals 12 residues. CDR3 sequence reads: CASSYSWDTQYF. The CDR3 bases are TGTGCCAGCAGTTACTCGTGGGATACGCAGTATTTT.

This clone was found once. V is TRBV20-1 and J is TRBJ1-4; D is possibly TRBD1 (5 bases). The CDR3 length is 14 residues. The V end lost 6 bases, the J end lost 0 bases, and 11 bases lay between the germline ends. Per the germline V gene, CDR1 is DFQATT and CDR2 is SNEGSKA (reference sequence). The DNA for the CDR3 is TGCAGTGCGAGTACAGGTTCAACTAATGAAAAACTGTTTTTT. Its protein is CSASTGSTNEKLFF.

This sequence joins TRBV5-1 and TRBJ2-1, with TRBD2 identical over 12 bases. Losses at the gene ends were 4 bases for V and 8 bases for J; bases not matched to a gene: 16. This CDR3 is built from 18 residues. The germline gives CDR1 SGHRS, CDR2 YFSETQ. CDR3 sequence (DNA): TGCGCCAGCAGCCCGAGCAGACTAGCGGGAGACCGCGACTATGAGCAGTTCTTC. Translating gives CASSPSRLAGDRDYEQFF.

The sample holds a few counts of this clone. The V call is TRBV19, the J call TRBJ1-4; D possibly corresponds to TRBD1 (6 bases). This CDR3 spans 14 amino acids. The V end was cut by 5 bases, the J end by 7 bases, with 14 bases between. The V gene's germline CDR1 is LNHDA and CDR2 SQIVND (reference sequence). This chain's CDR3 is CASSSGEGGEKLFF. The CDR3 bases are TGTGCCAGTAGTTCAGGGGAAGGAGGTGAAAAACTGTTTTTT.

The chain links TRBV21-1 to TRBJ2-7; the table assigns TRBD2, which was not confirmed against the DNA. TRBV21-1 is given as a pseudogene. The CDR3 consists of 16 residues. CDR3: CASSKVRAGETYEQYF. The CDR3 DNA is TGTGCCAGCAGCAAGGTCCGAGCGGGAGAGACCTACGAGCAGTACTTC.

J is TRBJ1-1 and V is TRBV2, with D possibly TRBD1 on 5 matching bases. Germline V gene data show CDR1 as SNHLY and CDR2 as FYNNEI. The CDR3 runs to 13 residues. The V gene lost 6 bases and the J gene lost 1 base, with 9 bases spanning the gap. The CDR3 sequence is CASRQGPNTEAFF. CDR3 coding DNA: TGTGCCAGCAGGCAGGGTCCGAACACTGAAGCTTTCTTT.

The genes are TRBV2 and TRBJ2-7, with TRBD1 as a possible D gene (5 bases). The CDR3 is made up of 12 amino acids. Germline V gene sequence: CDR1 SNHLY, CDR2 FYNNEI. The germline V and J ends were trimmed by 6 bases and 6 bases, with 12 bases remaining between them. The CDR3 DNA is TGTGCCAGCAGACAGGAATGGGGCGAGCAGTACTTC. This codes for CASRQEWGEQYF. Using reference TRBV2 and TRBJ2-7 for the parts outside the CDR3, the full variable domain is EPEVTQTPSHQVTQMGQEVILRCVPISNHLYFYWYRQILGQKVEFLVSFYNNEISEKSEIFDDQFSVERPDGSNFTLKIRSTKLEDSAMYFCASRQEWGEQYFGPGTRLTVT.

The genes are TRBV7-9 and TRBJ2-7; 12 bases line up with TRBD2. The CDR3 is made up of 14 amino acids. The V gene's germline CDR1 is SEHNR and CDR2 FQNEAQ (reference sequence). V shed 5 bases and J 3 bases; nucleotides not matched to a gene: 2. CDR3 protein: CASSRTSGIYEQYF. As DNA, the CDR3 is TGTGCCAGCAGCCGGACTAGCGGGATCTACGAGCAGTACTTC.

The chain's CDR3 is CASSRGSETQYF. The CDR3 coding sequence is TGTGCCAGCAGCAGAGGGTCTGAGACCCAGTACTTC. V usage is TRBV7-2 and J usage is TRBJ2-5, with D tentatively TRBD2 (5 bases). The CDR3 sequence is 12 residues long. Per the germline V gene, CDR1 is SGHTA and CDR2 is FQGNSA. The ends were cut back, 5 bases at V and 5 bases at J, with 9 bases in the middle.

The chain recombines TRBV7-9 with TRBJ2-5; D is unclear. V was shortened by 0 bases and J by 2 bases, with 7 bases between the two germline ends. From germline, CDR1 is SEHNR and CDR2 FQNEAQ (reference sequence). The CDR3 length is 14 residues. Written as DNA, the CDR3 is TGTGCCAGCAGCTTAGCCGAAAGTCAAGAGACCCAGTACTTC. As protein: CASSLAESQETQYF.

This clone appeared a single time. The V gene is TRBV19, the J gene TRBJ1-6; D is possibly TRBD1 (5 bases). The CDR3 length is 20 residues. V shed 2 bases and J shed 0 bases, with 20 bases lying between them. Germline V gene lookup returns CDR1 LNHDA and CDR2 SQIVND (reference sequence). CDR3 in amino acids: CASSITLTRDGSSYNSPLHF. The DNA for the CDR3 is TGTGCCAGTAGTATAACGCTAACCCGGGACGGGAGCTCCTATAATTCACCCCTCCACTTT. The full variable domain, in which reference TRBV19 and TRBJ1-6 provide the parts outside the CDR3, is DGGITQSPKYLFRKEGQNVTLSCEQNLNHDAMYWYRQDPGQGLRLIYYSQIVNDFQKGDIAEGYSVSREKKESFPLTVTSAQKNPTAFYLCASSITLTRDGSSYNSPLHFGNGTRLTVT.

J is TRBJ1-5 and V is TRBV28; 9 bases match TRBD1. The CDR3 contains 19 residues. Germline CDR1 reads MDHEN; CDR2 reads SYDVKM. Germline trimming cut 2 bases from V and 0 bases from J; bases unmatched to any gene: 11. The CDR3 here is CASSLQGQGRYYSNQPQHF. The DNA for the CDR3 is TGTGCCAGCAGTTTACAAGGACAGGGGCGATATTATAGCAATCAGCCCCAGCATTTT.

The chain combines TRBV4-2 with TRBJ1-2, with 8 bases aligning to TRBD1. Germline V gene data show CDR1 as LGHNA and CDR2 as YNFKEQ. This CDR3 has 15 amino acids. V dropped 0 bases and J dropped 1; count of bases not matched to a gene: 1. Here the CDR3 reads CASSQETGGNYGYTF. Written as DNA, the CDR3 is TGTGCCAGCAGCCAAGAAACAGGGGGTAACTATGGCTACACCTTC.

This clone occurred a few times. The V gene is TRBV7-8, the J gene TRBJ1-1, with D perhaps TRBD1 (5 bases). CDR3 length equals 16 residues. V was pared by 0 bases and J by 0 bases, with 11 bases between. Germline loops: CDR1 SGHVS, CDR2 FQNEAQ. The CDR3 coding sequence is TGTGCCAGCAGCTTAGCCGAGGGACGGATGAACACTGAAGCTTTCTTT. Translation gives CASSLAEGRMNTEAFF.

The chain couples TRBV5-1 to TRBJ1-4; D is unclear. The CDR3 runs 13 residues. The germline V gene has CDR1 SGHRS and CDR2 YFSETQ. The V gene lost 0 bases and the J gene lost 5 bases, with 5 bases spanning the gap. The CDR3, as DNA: TGCGCCAGCAGCTTGGGTGGGAATGAAAAACTGTTTTTT. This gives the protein CASSLGGNEKLFF.

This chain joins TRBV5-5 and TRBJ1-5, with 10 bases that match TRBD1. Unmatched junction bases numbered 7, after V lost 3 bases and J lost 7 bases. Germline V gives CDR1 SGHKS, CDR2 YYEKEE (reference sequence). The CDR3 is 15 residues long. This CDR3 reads CASSSGQGIRQPQHF. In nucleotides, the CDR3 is TGTGCCAGCAGCTCGGGACAGGGGATTCGACAGCCCCAGCATTTT.